This T cell receptor beta chain was sequenced in a study of blood T cells in healthy people across ages. The authors ran a second PCR of 7 to 11 cycles using a sample-barcoded 5' primer and a J-beta primer mix. Each sample provided no less than 3 million CDR3-containing paired-end reads. TCRdb reanalysed the 5' RACE reads using MiXCR and keeps one entry per CDR3 protein. This sample yields 1.5 million to 2 million distinct CDR3 sequences, of which around 35% are seen a single time; over 9% belongs to the top ten. Peripheral blood was drawn, approximately 9.5 milliliters per donor. Samples each had at least 5 micrograms of total RNA extracted. The CDR3 is 13 residues long. Between the trimmed V and J ends, which lost 4 bases and 0 bases, there was a span of 6 bases. The sample holds a few counts of this clonotype.

This receptor was obtained from a woman aged 25 to 39 in good health. The sequenced material came from blood. J is TRBJ1-1 and V is TRBV12-3 or TRBV12-4; D gene unclear. In nucleotides, the CDR3 is TGTGCCAGCAGTTCAAAGTTGAACACTGAAGCTTTCTTT. Translating gives CASSSKLNTEAFF.